Shown below are 17 T cell receptor beta chains from a single sample sequenced in a study of blood T cell repertoires in COVID-19. Here immunoSEQ multiplex PCR was the method, and the copy in TCRdb shows in-frame clones only, minus some. The table lists 150,000 to 200,000 clones, approximately 83% of them singletons. Source material: peripheral blood. The receptors were sampled from a man over 45 with active or convalescent COVID-19.

This clone turned up a few times. The rearrangement links TRBV28 to TRBJ1-5; unclear D gene. The CDR3 runs to 16 residues. Germline V gene data show CDR1 as MDHEN and CDR2 as SYDVKM. V was trimmed by 8 bases and J by 4 bases, leaving 21 bases between them. CDR3: CASRPAASGRNQPQHF. The CDR3 DNA reads TGTGCCAGCCGTCCTGCGGCCTCGGGGAGAAATCAGCCCCAGCATTTT.

The V and J genes are TRBV15 and TRBJ2-1, with TRBD2 matching over 7 bases. Germline V gene lookup returns CDR1 LNHNV and CDR2 YYDKDF (reference sequence). Losses at the gene ends were 2 bases for V and 8 bases for J; bases not matched to a gene: 15. The CDR3 contains 17 residues. The CDR3 sequence: CATSRTVGGREGDEQFF. CDR3 DNA sequence: TGTGCCACCAGCAGAACGGTAGGCGGGAGAGAGGGCGATGAGCAGTTCTTC.

The sample holds one count of this clone. The chain carries TRBV5-1 and TRBJ1-4; D uncertain. V was pared by 0 bases and J by 4 bases, with 10 bases between. The CDR3 length is 15 residues. Germline V gene lookup returns CDR1 SGHRS and CDR2 YFSETQ. The DNA of the CDR3 is TGCGCCAGCAGCTTGGGGGAGGGTTTTAATGAAAAACTGTTTTTT. Translating it yields CASSLGEGFNEKLFF.

The rearrangement links TRBV18 to TRBJ2-7; tentative D call: TRBD2 (6 bases). The CDR3 is made up of 21 amino acids. Per the germline V gene, CDR1 is KGHSH and CDR2 is LQKENI. V gave up 2 bases and J gave up 2 bases, with 31 bases separating them. This CDR3 reads CASSPCSLDGTPDILPYEQYF. The CDR3 nucleotides read TGTGCCAGCTCACCATGTAGTTTGGACGGGACTCCCGATATCCTTCCCTACGAGCAGTACTTC.

This chain links TRBV10-3 with TRBJ2-3; 16 bases map to TRBD2. After removal of 6 bases from V and 1 base from J, the junction contained 10 bases not matched to a gene. CDR3 length: 19 amino acids. CDR1 and CDR2 from the germline V gene are ENHRY and SYGVKD. The CDR3 bases are TGTGCCATCAGCCGAACCGGGACTAGCGGGGGGGAGGGCACAGATACGCAGTATTTT. Encoded protein: CAISRTGTSGGEGTDTQYF.

The chain carries TRBV18 and TRBJ2-3; the D gene is possibly TRBD1 (7 bases). V lost 8 bases, J lost 4 bases, and 16 bases lay in between. CDR3 length: 14 amino acids. Per the germline V gene, CDR1 is KGHSH and CDR2 is LQKENI. The CDR3 here is CASGGTATADTQYF. In nucleotides, the CDR3 is TGTGCCAGCGGAGGGACAGCGACAGCAGATACGCAGTATTTT. The full variable domain, completed using reference TRBV18 and TRBJ2-3, is NAGVMQNPRHLVRRRGQEARLRCSPMKGHSHVYWYRQLPEEGLKFMVYLQKENIIDESGMPKERFSAEFPKEGPSILRIQQVVRGDSAAYFCASGGTATADTQYFGPGTRLTVL.

This sequence joins TRBV11-2 and TRBJ1-6, with D perhaps matching TRBD1 (6 bases). Trimming took off 5 bases at V and 11 bases at J, with 16 bases between the two ends. Germline values: CDR1 SGHAT, CDR2 FQNNGV. There are 14 residues in the CDR3. CDR3 nucleotide sequence: TGTGCCAGCAGCCCTAGGGCGCAGGGGACACCCCTCCACTTT. Amino acids: CASSPRAQGTPLHF.

The V gene is TRBV7-7, the J gene TRBJ2-5; 7 bases fit TRBD1. CDR3 size: 15 residues. Per the germline V gene, CDR1 is SSHAT and CDR2 is FNYEAQ (reference sequence). The V gene end was trimmed by 2 bases and the J gene end by 4 bases; junction bases not matched to a gene: 7. CDR3 protein: CASSLLTGSGETQYF. DNA for the CDR3: TGTGCCAGCAGCTTACTGACAGGGTCGGGAGAGACCCAGTACTTC.

The V gene is TRBV7-9, the J gene TRBJ2-6, with D perhaps matching TRBD1 (6 bases). V dropped 7 bases and J dropped 1 base, with 11 bases sitting between them. The germline V gene encodes CDR1 SEHNR and CDR2 FQNEAQ (reference sequence). The CDR3 length is 15 residues. The CDR3 is CASTRGQSGANVLTF. CDR3 DNA sequence: TGTGCCAGCACCAGGGGACAATCTGGGGCCAACGTCCTGACTTTC.

The chain is built from TRBV20-1 and TRBJ2-7; 12 nucleotides line up with TRBD1. V lost 3 bases, J lost 4 bases, and 7 bases stayed unmatched. The CDR3 extends over 15 amino acids. In germline, CDR1 is DFQATT, CDR2 SNEGSKA (reference sequence). The CDR3: CSASRPGQGAYEQYF. Here the CDR3 DNA reads TGCAGTGCTAGTAGACCGGGACAGGGGGCTTACGAGCAGTACTTC.

The table lists this clone with a count of one. The rearrangement uses TRBV19 and TRBJ1-6; 10 bases are shared with TRBD1. V lost 6 bases and J lost 7; bases outside the gene matches: 9. The CDR3 covers 16 residues. CDR1 is LNHDA and CDR2 is SQIVND in the germline V gene (reference sequence). CDR3 coding DNA: TGTGCCAGTAGCTATACAATGGGACAGGGGAATTCACCCCTCCACTTT. Its protein product is CASSYTMGQGNSPLHF. The full variable domain, its missing parts supplied by reference TRBV19 and TRBJ1-6, is DGGITQSPKYLFRKEGQNVTLSCEQNLNHDAMYWYRQDPGQGLRLIYYSQIVNDFQKGDIAEGYSVSREKKESFPLTVTSAQKNPTAFYLCASSYTMGQGNSPLHFGNGTRLTVT.

V usage is TRBV19 and J usage is TRBJ1-4; 12 nucleotides line up with TRBD1. V was pared by 10 bases and J by 8 bases, with 5 bases of the junction left unmatched. The CDR3 has 13 amino acids. Germline lookup yields CDR1 LNHDA and CDR2 SQIVND (reference sequence). Here the CDR3 DNA reads TGTGCCACCTGGGACAGGGGGCACGAAAAACTGTTTTTT. It translates to CATWDRGHEKLFF.

The DNA of the CDR3 is TGTGCCAGCAGTTTTCCAGGCAATCAGCCCCAGCATTTT. Its translation is CASSFPGNQPQHF. The chain carries TRBV28 and TRBJ1-5; D is unresolved. The CDR3 spans 13 residues. Trimming left V 3 bases short and J 2 bases short, with 5 bases between. Germline V gene data show CDR1 as MDHEN and CDR2 as SYDVKM.

This clone was seen a single time. This sequence joins TRBV6-5 and TRBJ1-2; no clear D. This CDR3 is built from 13 residues. Trimming removed 2 bases at V and 5 bases at J, with 9 bases between. Germline lookup yields CDR1 MNHEY and CDR2 SVGAGI. As DNA, the CDR3 is TGTGCCAGCAGTTACGAGGGTCCATATGGCTACACCTTC. Its protein product is CASSYEGPYGYTF.

This clone was counted between two and nine times. The chain couples TRBV6-2 or TRBV6-3 to TRBJ1-3; D remains unclear. Germline CDR1 reads MNHEY; CDR2 reads SVGEGT. V was shortened by 5 bases and J by 4 bases, with 24 bases between the two germline ends. The length of the CDR3 is 18 residues. DNA for the CDR3: TGTGCCAGCAGTAAGACACCAACACCCATCTCGGGAGGAAACACCATATATTTT. Its translation is CASSKTPTPISGGNTIYF.

The rearrangement uses TRBV19 and TRBJ1-5; tentatively, D is TRBD1 (5 bases). The CDR3 is 15 amino acids. In germline, CDR1 is LNHDA, CDR2 SQIVND (reference sequence). The germline V and J ends were trimmed by 1 base and 5 bases, with 12 bases remaining between them. CDR3 bases: TGTGCCAGTAGTATAGTCGAGGACACAGATCAGCCCCAGCATTTT. It encodes CASSIVEDTDQPQHF.

The chain couples TRBV7-2 to TRBJ1-2; D unclear. Trimming stripped 7 bases from V and 1 base from J, with 13 bases between. CDR1 SGHTA and CDR2 FQGNSA come from the germline V gene. The CDR3 has 14 amino acids. This CDR3 reads CASTRSVNNYGYTF. CDR3 bases: TGTGCCAGCACCCGGTCGGTAAATAACTATGGCTACACCTTC.